A single sample gave rise to the 13 T cell receptor beta chains below, sequenced in a study of early stage breast cancer tumors (dated by TCRdb to about 2017). Libraries were prepared through the immunoSEQ multiplex PCR assay. This immuneACCESS table, as held by TCRdb, lists in-frame sequences with V and J called but not all clones. Of the missing ones, under half trace to an unresolved V gene in checked studies; the others have no known cause. For this sample the table gives 40,000 to 60,000 clones, of which roughly 73% were detected only once. 3.4% of the sample is in the top ten clones. The specimen sequenced was blood. The receptors stem from a person aged 40-50 years with breast cancer.

The rearrangement links TRBV10-3 to TRBJ2-1, with 11 bases fitting TRBD2. The CDR3 runs to 13 residues. The V and J ends lost 9 bases and 6 bases, in that order; junction bases with no gene match: 4. Germline V gene lookup returns CDR1 ENHRY and CDR2 SYGVKD. DNA of the CDR3: TGTGCCATTAGCGGGAGGGGAAGCAATGAGCAGTTCTTC. Translation gives CAISGRGSNEQFF.

The chain uses TRBV10-1 and TRBJ1-1, with no clear D. V lost 2 bases and J lost 4, with 8 bases in between. The germline CDR1 and CDR2 sequences are WNHNN and SYGVQD (reference sequence). The CDR3 is made up of 13 amino acids. This CDR3 is CASSEGSGTEAFF. DNA for the CDR3: TGCGCCAGCAGTGAGGGATCCGGCACTGAAGCTTTCTTT.

This clone was detected only a few times. The chain is built from TRBV6-1 and TRBJ2-1, with TRBD1 matching 9 bases. J gave up 9 bases and V 7 bases, and 7 bases lay outside the gene matches. The germline V gene encodes CDR1 MNHNS and CDR2 SASEGT. The length of the CDR3 is 13 residues. The CDR3 bases are TGTGCCAGCAACCGGGACAGGGCGGGTGAGCAGTTCTTC. This gives the protein CASNRDRAGEQFF.

The chain carries TRBV6-1 and TRBJ2-1; D is unclear. Germline V gives CDR1 MNHNS, CDR2 SASEGT. The CDR3 totals 12 residues. The ends were cut back, 3 bases at V and 12 bases at J, with 12 bases in the middle. The CDR3: CASSEPGPTQFF. Here the CDR3 DNA reads TGTGCCAGCAGTGAGCCGGGCCCTACGCAGTTCTTC.

The CDR3 sequence is CASTQEGTGNYGYTF. The CDR3 DNA is TGTGCCAGCACCCAGGAAGGGACAGGGAACTATGGCTACACCTTC. The rearrangement links TRBV28 to TRBJ1-2; TRBD1 matches 9 bases. The CDR3 has 15 residues. Germline CDR1 MDHEN, CDR2 SYDVKM. V was clipped by 7 bases and J by 2 bases; unmatched bases: 8.

V usage is TRBV7-9 and J usage is TRBJ2-1; possibly TRBD1 or TRBD2 for D (5 bases each). V shed 5 bases and J shed 7 bases, with 18 bases lying between them. CDR1 is SEHNR, CDR2 FQNEAQ, per germline (reference sequence). The CDR3 has 15 residues. The CDR3 reads CASSPDGARRNEQFF. The CDR3 nucleotides read TGTGCCAGCAGCCCGGACGGGGCAAGACGGAATGAGCAGTTCTTC.

As DNA, the CDR3 is TGTGCCTGGACCAAGGGGGGAGATCGTGGCTACACCTTC. It encodes CAWTKGGDRGYTF. The chain is built from TRBV30 and TRBJ1-2; D is perhaps TRBD1 (6 bases). CDR1 and CDR2 from the germline V gene are GTSNPN and SVGIG (reference sequence). The CDR3 is 13 amino acids. Trimming left V 4 bases short and J 7 bases short, with 16 bases between.

This clone occurred a few times. The V gene is TRBV30, the J gene TRBJ1-4; 7 bases match TRBD1. This CDR3 spans 13 amino acids. V was pared by 3 bases and J by 8 bases, with 6 bases of the junction left unmatched. Per germline, CDR1 GTSNPN and CDR2 SVGIG (reference sequence). CDR3 sequence: CAWRFTGEEKLFF. In DNA form, the CDR3 reads TGTGCCTGGAGGTTTACAGGGGAGGAAAAACTGTTTTTT.

The rearrangement joins TRBV6-6 to TRBJ2-7; possibly TRBD1 for D (6 bases). The germline V gene has CDR1 MNHNY and CDR2 SVGAGI (reference sequence). V lost 5 bases to trimming and J lost 4 bases, with 21 bases between them. The CDR3 runs to 16 residues. The CDR3 DNA sequence: TGTGCCAGCAGTGGAGGACAGCCAAAACTCACGTACGAGCAGTACTTC. Its translation: CASSGGQPKLTYEQYF.

The chain links TRBV28 to TRBJ1-4; 7 bases agree with TRBD1. V dropped 8 bases and J dropped 7; count of bases not matched to a gene: 10. Per germline, CDR1 MDHEN and CDR2 SYDVKM. The CDR3 has 14 amino acids. The CDR3 sequence: CASGPQGMGEKLFF. CDR3 sequence (DNA): TGTGCCAGCGGCCCACAGGGGATGGGTGAAAAACTGTTTTTT.

This clone was seen just once. This chain links TRBV30 with TRBJ2-7; possible D gene TRBD1, 6 bases. Germline V gives CDR1 GTSNPN, CDR2 SVGIG (reference sequence). With 0 bases removed from V and 0 bases from J, the gap between germline ends came to 18 bases. This CDR3 is 17 amino acids long. The CDR3 nucleotides are TGTGCCTGGAGTGTACCCCGACAGGCAAGATTCTCCTACGAGCAGTACTTC. It is translated as CAWSVPRQARFSYEQYF.

This clone was seen a handful of times. J is TRBJ1-3 and V is TRBV27; maybe TRBD1 (6 bases). Trimming took off 4 bases at V and 7 bases at J, with 14 bases between the two ends. The CDR3 spans 14 residues. The germline V gene has CDR1 MNHEY and CDR2 SMNVEV (reference sequence). CDR3 sequence: CASSSQGVGNTIYF. The CDR3 nucleotides read TGTGCCAGCAGTTCACAGGGTGTAGGGAACACCATATATTTT.

This clone appeared once. The chain is built from TRBV9 and TRBJ2-1; 7 nucleotides line up with TRBD1. The V segment lost 1 base and the J segment 4 bases; nucleotides outside the gene matches: 2. This CDR3 has 14 residues. CDR1 and CDR2 from the germline V gene are SGDLS and YYNGEE. CDR3 DNA: TGTGCCAGCAGCGTAAGGGACAGATACAATGAGCAGTTCTTC. Translating gives CASSVRDRYNEQFF.